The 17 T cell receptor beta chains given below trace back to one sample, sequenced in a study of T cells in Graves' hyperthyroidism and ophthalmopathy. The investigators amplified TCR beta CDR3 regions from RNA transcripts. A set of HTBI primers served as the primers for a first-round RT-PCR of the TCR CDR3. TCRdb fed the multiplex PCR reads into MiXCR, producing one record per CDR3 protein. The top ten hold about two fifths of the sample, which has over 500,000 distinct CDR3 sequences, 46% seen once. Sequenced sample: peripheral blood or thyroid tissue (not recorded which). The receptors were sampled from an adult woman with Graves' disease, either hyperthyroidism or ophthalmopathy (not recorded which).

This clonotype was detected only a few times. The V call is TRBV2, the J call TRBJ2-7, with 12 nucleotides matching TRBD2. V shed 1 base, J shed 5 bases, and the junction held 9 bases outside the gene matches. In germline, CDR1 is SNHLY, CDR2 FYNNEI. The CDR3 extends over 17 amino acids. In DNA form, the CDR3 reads TGTGCCAGCAGTGAAGGAACGACTAGCGGGAGCCTTGACGAGCAGTACTTC. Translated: CASSEGTTSGSLDEQYF.

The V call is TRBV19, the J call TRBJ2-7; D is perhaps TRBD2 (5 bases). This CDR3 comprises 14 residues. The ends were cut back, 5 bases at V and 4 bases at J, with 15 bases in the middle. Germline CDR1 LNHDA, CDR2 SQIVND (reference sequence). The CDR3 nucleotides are TGTGCCAGTAGTCAAACCCGGGGAGTGTACGAGCAGTACTTC. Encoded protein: CASSQTRGVYEQYF.

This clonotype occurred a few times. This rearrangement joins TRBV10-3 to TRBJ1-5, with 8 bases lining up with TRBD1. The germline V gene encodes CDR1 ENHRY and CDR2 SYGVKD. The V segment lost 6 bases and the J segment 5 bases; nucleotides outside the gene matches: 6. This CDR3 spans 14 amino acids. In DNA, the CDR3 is TGTGCCATCAGGGGAGGACAGGGTCATCAGCCCCAGCATTTT. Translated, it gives CAIRGGQGHQPQHF.

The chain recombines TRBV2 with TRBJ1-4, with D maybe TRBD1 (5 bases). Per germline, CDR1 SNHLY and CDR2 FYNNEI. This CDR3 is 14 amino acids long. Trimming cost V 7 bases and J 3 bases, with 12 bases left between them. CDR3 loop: CASIQGPPNEKLFF. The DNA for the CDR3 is TGTGCCAGCATCCAGGGACCGCCTAATGAAAAACTGTTTTTT.

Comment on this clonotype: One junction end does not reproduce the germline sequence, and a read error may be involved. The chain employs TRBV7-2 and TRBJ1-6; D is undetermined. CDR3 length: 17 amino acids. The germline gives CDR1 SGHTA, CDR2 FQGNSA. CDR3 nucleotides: TGCGCCAGCAGCCAAAAATCGGCGGGCTCCTATAATTCACCCCTCCACTTT. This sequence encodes CASSQKSAGSYNSPLHF.

The CDR3 spells CARSRTGTHTEAFF. The CDR3 nucleotides read TGTGCCCGCTCTAGAACGGGTACCCACACTGAAGCTTTCTTT. V and J are TRBV2 and TRBJ1-1; unclear D gene. CDR1 and CDR2 from the germline V gene are SNHLY and FYNNEI. The V and J ends lost 11 bases and 3 bases respectively, with 19 bases between them. The CDR3 extends over 14 amino acids.

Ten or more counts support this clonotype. DNA for the CDR3: TGTGCCAGCAGTCAGGGGTGGGTCCCCGAAGCTTTCTTT. This sequence encodes CASSQGWVPEAFF. The rearrangement joins TRBV28 to TRBJ1-1, with a possible D match to TRBD1 (6 bases). CDR1 and CDR2 (germline): MDHEN, SYDVKM. V was trimmed by 5 bases and J by 8 bases, leaving 15 bases between them. The CDR3 is 13 amino acids.

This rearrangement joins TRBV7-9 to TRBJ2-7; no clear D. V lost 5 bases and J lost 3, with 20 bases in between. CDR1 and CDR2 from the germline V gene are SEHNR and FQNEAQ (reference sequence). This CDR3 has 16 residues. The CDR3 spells CASSRLSGSHSYEQYF. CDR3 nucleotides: TGTGCCAGCAGCCGCCTGAGTGGTAGCCACAGCTACGAGCAGTACTTC.

The CDR3 loop is CASTGEGFAGANVLTF. DNA of the CDR3: TGTGCCAGTACCGGAGAGGGCTTCGCCGGGGCCAACGTCCTGACTTTC. The chain is built from TRBV19 and TRBJ2-6, with TRBD2 as a possible D gene (5 bases). V shed 7 bases and J shed 4 bases, with 17 bases lying between them. The CDR3 loop spans 16 amino acids. Germline loops: CDR1 LNHDA, CDR2 SQIVND (reference sequence).

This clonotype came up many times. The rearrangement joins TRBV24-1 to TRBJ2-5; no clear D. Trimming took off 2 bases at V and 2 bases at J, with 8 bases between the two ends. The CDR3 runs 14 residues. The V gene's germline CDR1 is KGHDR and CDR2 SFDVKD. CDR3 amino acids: CATSDSTRQETQYF. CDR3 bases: TGTGCCACCAGTGATTCTACACGACAAGAGACCCAGTACTTC.

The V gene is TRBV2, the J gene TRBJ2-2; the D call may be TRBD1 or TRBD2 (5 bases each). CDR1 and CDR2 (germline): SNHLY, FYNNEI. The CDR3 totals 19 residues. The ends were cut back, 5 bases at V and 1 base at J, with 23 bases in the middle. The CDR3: CASSYSTPFGGWNTGELFF. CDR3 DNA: TGTGCCAGCAGTTACTCGACCCCATTTGGGGGATGGAACACCGGGGAGCTGTTTTTT.

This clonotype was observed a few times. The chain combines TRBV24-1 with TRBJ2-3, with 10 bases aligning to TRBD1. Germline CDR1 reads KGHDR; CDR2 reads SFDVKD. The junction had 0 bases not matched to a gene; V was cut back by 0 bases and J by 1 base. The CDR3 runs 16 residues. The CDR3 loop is CATSDLGTGGTDTQYF. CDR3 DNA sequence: TGTGCCACCAGTGATTTGGGGACAGGGGGCACAGATACGCAGTATTTT.

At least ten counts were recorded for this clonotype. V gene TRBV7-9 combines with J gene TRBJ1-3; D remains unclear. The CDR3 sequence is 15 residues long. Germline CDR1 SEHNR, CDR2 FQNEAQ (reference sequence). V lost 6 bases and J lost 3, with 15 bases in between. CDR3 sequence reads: CASSSQGIGGNTIYF. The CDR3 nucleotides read TGTGCCAGCAGTTCACAAGGGATCGGTGGAAACACCATATATTTT.

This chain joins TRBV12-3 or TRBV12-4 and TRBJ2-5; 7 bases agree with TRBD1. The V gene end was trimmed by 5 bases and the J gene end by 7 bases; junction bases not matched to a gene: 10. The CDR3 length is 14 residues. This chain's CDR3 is CASSPQTGSGTQYF. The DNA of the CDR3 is TGTGCCAGCAGTCCTCAGACAGGGAGCGGGACCCAGTACTTC.

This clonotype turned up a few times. The CDR3 is CASSEFLGQNTEAFF. The CDR3 DNA is TGTGCCAGCAGTGAATTCCTGGGACAAAACACTGAAGCTTTCTTT. The chain links TRBV25-1 to TRBJ1-1; D is possibly TRBD1 (6 bases). CDR3 length: 15 amino acids. Germline values: CDR1 MGHDK, CDR2 SYGVNS. With 1 base removed from V and 2 bases from J, the gap between germline ends came to 11 bases.

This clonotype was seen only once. CDR3 in amino acids: CASSQEFWAPLHF. The CDR3 DNA follows: TGTGCCAGCAGCCAAGAGTTTTGGGCACCCCTCCACTTT. This chain joins TRBV14 and TRBJ1-6; no clear D. Germline V lookup: CDR1 SGHDN, CDR2 FVKESK. The CDR3 covers 13 residues. V lost 0 bases to trimming and J lost 11 bases, with 8 bases between them.

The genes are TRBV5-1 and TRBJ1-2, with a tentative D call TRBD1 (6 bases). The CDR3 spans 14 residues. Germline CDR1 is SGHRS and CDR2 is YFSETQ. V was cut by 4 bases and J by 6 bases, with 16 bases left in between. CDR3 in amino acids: CASSPPTGYDGYTF. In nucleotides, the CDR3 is TGCGCCAGCAGCCCTCCCACAGGGTACGATGGCTACACCTTC. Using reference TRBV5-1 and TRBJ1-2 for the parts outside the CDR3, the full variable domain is KAGVTQTPRYLIKTRGQQVTLSCSPISGHRSVSWYQQTPGQGLQFLFEYFSETQRNKGNFPGRFSGRQFSNSRSEMNVSTLELGDSALYLCASSPPTGYDGYTFGSGTRLTVV.